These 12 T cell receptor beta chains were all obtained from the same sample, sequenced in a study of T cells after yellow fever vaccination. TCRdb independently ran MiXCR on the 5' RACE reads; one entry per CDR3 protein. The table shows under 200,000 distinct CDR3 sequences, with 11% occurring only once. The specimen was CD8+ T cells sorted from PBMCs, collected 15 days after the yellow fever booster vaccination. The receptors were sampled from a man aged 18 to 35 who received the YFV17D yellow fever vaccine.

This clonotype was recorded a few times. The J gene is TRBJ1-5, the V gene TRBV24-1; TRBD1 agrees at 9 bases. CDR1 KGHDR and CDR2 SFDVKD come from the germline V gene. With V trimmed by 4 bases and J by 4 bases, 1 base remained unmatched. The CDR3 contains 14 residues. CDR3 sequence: CATSEQGANQPQHF. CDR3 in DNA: TGTGCCACCAGTGAACAGGGGGCGAATCAGCCCCAGCATTTT.

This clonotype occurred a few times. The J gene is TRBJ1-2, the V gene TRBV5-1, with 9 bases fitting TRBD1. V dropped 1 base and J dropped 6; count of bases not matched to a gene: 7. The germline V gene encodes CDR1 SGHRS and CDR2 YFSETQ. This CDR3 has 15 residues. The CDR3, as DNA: TGCGCCAGCAGCTTGCCGGGGACAGGGTTGAATGGCTACACCTTC. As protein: CASSLPGTGLNGYTF.

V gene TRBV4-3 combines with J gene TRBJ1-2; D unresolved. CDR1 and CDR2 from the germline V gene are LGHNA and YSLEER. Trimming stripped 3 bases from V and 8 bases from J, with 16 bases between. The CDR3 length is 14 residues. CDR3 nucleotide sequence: TGCGCCAGCAGCCAGGACTTAATAGGGTCGGGCTACACCTTC. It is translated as CASSQDLIGSGYTF.

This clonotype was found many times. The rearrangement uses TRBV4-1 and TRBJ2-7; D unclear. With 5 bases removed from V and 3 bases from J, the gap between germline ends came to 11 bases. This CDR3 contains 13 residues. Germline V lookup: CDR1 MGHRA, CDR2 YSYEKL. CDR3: CASSGTMGYEQYF. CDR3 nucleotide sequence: TGCGCCAGCAGCGGCACAATGGGCTACGAGCAGTACTTC.

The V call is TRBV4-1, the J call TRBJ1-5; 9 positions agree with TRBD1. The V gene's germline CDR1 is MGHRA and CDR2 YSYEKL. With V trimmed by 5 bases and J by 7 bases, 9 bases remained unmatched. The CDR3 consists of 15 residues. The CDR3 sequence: CASSSNRGPRQPQHF. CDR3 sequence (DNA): TGCGCCAGCAGCAGTAACAGGGGGCCTCGGCAGCCCCAGCATTTT.

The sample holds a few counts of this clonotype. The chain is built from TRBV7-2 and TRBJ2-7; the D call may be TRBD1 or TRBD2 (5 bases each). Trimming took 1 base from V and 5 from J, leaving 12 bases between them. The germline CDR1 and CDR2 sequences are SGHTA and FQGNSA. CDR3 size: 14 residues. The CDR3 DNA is TGTGCCAGCAGCTTAGACGGGACCCTAGACGAGCAGTACTTC. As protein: CASSLDGTLDEQYF. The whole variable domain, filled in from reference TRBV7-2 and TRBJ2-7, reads GAGVSQSPSNKVTEKGKDVELRCDPISGHTALYWYRQSLGQGLEFLIYFQGNSAPDKSGLPSDRFSAERTGGSVSTLTIQRTQQEDSAVYLCASSLDGTLDEQYFGPGTRLTVT.

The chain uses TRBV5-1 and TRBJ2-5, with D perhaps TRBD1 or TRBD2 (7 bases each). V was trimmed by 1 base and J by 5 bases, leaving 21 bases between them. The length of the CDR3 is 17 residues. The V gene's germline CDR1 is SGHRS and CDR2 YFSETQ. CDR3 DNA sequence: TGCGCCAGCAGCTTGTCATCGGACAGGCTCGGGGGGGAGACCCAGTACTTC. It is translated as CASSLSSDRLGGETQYF.

CDR3 coding DNA: TGCGCCAGCAGCTTGGGGTCTAGATGGTACAATGAGCAGTTCTTC. This codes for CASSLGSRWYNEQFF. The chain recombines TRBV5-1 with TRBJ2-1; unclear D gene. The germline V gene encodes CDR1 SGHRS and CDR2 YFSETQ. The germline V and J ends were trimmed by 0 bases and 4 bases, with 11 bases remaining between them. The CDR3 runs to 15 residues.

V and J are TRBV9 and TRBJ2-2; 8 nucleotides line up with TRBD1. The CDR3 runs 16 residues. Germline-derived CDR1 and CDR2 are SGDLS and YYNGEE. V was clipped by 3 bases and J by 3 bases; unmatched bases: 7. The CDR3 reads CASSAPGGEDTGELFF. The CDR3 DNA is TGTGCCAGCAGCGCACCAGGGGGCGAGGACACCGGGGAGCTGTTTTTT.

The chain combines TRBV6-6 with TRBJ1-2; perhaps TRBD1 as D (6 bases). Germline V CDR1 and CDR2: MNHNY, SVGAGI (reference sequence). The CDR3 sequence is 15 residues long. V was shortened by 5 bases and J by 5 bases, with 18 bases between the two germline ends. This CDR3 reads CASSPGLQGFYGYTF. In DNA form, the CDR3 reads TGTGCCAGCAGTCCCGGATTGCAGGGGTTTTATGGCTACACCTTC.

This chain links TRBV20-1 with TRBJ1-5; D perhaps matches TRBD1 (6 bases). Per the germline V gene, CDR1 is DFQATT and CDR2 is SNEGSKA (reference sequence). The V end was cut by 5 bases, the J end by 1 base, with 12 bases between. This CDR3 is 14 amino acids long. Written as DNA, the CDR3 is TGCAGTGCTGGAGGGGGAGAGAGCAATCAGCCCCAGCATTTT. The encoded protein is CSAGGGESNQPQHF.

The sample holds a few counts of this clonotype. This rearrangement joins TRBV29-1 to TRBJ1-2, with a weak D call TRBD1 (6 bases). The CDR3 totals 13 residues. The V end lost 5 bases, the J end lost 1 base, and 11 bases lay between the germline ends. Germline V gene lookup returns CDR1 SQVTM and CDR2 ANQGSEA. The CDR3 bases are TGCAGCGTTTGGGGGCTGGGTAACTATGGCTACACCTTC. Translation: CSVWGLGNYGYTF.